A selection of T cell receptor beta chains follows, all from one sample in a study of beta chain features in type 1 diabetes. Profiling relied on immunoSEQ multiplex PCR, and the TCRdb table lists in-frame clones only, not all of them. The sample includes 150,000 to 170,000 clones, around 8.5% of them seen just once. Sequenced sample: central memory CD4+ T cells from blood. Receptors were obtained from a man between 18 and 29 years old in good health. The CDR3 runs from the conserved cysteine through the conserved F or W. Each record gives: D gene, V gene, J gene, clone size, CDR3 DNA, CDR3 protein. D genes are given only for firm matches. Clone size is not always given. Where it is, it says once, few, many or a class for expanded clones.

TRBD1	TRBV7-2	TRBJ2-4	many	TGTGCCAGCAGCCTAAACGGACAGGGGGAAAACATTCAGTACTTC	CASSLNGQGENIQYF
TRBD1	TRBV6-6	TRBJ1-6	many	TGTGCCAGCACCCCCGACTCGGACAGGGGTTCACCCCTCCACTTT	CASTPDSDRGSPLHF
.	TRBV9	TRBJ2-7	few	TGTGCCAGCAGCCCCCGACTGGTTACCTACGAGCAGTACTTC	CASSPRLVTYEQYF
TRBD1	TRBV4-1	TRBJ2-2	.	TGCGCCAGCACCCAAGGAAAGGACAGGGGTTCCGGGGAGCTGTTTTTT	CASTQGKDRGSGELFF
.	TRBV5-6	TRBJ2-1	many	TGTGCCAGCAGCTTGGATGCGAGACTACCTCGGGCCTTCTTC	CASSLDARLPRAFF
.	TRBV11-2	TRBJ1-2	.	TGTGCCAGCAGCTTATTCAGGGCCTATGGCTACACCTTC	CASSLFRAYGYTF
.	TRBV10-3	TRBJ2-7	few	TGTGCCATCAGCGAGGTCGGAGGGCTGGACTACGAGCAGTACTTC	CAISEVGGLDYEQYF
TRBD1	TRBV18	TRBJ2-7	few	TGTGCCAGCTCAACCATTACAGGGGCAACCTACGAGCAGTACTTC	CASSTITGATYEQYF
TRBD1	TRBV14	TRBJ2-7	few	TGTGCCAGCAGCCAGTCCCACGGGACAGGGACCTACGAGCAGTACTTC	CASSQSHGTGTYEQYF
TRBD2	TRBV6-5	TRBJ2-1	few	TGTGCCAGCAGTTTACTAGCGGGAGAAGTTGAGCAGTTCTTC	CASSLLAGEVEQFF
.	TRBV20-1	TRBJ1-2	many	TGCAGTGCTAGCTACTATGGCTACACCTTC	CSASYYGYTF
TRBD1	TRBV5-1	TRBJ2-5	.	TGCGCCAGCAGTTTCACAGGGGGCTCAAACGGAGAGACCCAGTACTTC	CASSFTGGSNGETQYF
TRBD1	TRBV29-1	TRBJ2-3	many	TGCAGCGTCCGACAGGGAGGCACAGATACGCAGTATTTT	CSVRQGGTDTQYF
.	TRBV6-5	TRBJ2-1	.	TGTGCCATCAGTGAGCCACAGGGCCATGAGCAGTTCTTC	CAISEPQGHEQFF
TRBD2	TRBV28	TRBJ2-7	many	TGTGCCAGCAGTTTATTAGGACTAGCGGATCTCTACGAGCAGTACTTC	CASSLLGLADLYEQYF
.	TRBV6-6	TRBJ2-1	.	TGTGCCAGCAGAAGCGCTTACAATGAGCAGTTCTTC	CASRSAYNEQFF
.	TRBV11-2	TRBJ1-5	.	TGTGCCAGCAGCGAACAGGGTAATCAGCCCCAGCATTTT	CASSEQGNQPQHF
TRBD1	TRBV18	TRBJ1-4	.	TGTGCCAGCTCACGACAGGGGGAGAATGAAAAACTGTTTTTT	CASSRQGENEKLFF
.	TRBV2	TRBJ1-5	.	TGTGCCAGCAACGGGAATAGCAATCAGCCCCAGCATTTT	CASNGNSNQPQHF
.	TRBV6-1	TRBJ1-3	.	TGTGCCAGCAGCGCCGACGGACTCTCTGGAAACACCATATATTTT	CASSADGLSGNTIYF
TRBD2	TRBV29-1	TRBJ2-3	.	TGCAGCGTTGAAGGCTTTGCGGGGGAGGATACGCAGTATTTT	CSVEGFAGEDTQYF
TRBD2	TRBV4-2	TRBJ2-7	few	TGTGCCAGCAGCCCTAAGACTAGCGGGAGCTCCTACGAGCAGTACTTC	CASSPKTSGSSYEQYF
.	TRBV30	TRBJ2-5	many	TGTGCCTGGAGTGCCCAAGGGGGGACCCAGTACTTC	CAWSAQGGTQYF
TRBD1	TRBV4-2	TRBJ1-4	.	TGTGCCAGCAGCCAAGATGGGACAGGCTTGGGGGACATAGTCTACAAACTGTTTTTT	CASSQDGTGLGDIVYKLFF
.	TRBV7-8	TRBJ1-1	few	TGTGCCAGCAGCCCCGGGGGGCCTGCTTTGAACACTGAAGCTTTCTTT	CASSPGGPALNTEAFF
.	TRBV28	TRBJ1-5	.	TGTGCCAGCAGTTTACCGCAGTCTCGTCAGCCCCAGCATTTT	CASSLPQSRQPQHF
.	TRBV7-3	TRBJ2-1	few	TGTGCCAGCAGCTTAATGGCAAGCTCCTACAATGAGCAGTTCTTC	CASSLMASSYNEQFF
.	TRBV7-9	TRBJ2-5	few	TGTGCCAGCAGCTTAGGTGCGCGGGGTTTTCAAGAGACCCAGTACTTC	CASSLGARGFQETQYF
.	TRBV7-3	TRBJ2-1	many	TGTGCCAGCAGCCAACAGGCGTCTCGAGACAATGAGCAGTTCTTC	CASSQQASRDNEQFF